The 12 T cell receptor beta chains below were found in one sample sequenced in a study of blood T cell repertoires in COVID-19. TCRdb keeps only in-frame clones here, not all; method: immunoSEQ multiplex PCR. The sample has around 200,000 clones, around 87% seen once; the top ten hold approximately 4%. Sequencing was performed on peripheral blood. The receptors were gathered from a man between 18 and 35 years old with active or convalescent COVID-19.

The rearrangement joins TRBV7-9 to TRBJ1-1; tentative D call: TRBD1 (6 bases). Per the germline V gene, CDR1 is SEHNR and CDR2 is FQNEAQ (reference sequence). V dropped 3 bases and J dropped 1 base, with 18 bases sitting between them. CDR3 length: 17 amino acids. The CDR3: CASSFPNLPGQNTEAFF. CDR3 nucleotide sequence: TGTGCCAGCAGCTTTCCCAATTTGCCGGGACAGAACACTGAAGCTTTCTTT.

The chain joins TRBV5-1 to TRBJ2-2; 8 bases are shared with TRBD1. The V segment lost 4 bases and the J segment 3 bases; nucleotides outside the gene matches: 5. There are 15 residues in the CDR3. Germline CDR1 reads SGHRS; CDR2 reads YFSETQ. The CDR3: CASSRQGTDTGELFF. In DNA form, the CDR3 reads TGCGCCAGCAGCAGACAGGGGACGGACACCGGGGAGCTGTTTTTT.

This chain links TRBV28 with TRBJ1-6, with 8 bases identical to TRBD1. The CDR3 is made up of 15 amino acids. In germline, CDR1 is MDHEN, CDR2 SYDVKM. The trim removed 4 bases at V and 6 bases at J, leaving 5 bases unmatched. The CDR3: CASSSGQGGNSPLHF. DNA for the CDR3: TGTGCCAGCAGTTCTGGACAGGGCGGTAATTCACCCCTCCACTTT. Full variable domain (outside the CDR3, taken from reference TRBV28 and TRBJ1-6): DVKVTQSSRYLVKRTGEKVFLECVQDMDHENMFWYRQDPGLGLRLIYFSYDVKMKEKGDIPEGYSVSREKKERFSLILESASTNQTSMYLCASSSGQGGNSPLHFGNGTRLTVT.

This chain joins TRBV29-1 and TRBJ2-4; D is uncertain. CDR3 length: 14 amino acids. V was clipped by 7 bases and J by 0 bases, with 13 bases between them. Germline loops: CDR1 SQVTM, CDR2 ANQGSEA. CDR3 protein: CSAAPLLAKNIQYF. CDR3 nucleotide sequence: TGCAGCGCAGCCCCACTTCTAGCCAAAAACATTCAGTACTTC.

The CDR3 DNA follows: TGTGCCAGCAGCCCGATGACAGGGACTCAGCCCCAGCATTTT. Amino acid sequence: CASSPMTGTQPQHF. The gene calls are TRBV3-1 (or the pseudogene TRBV3-2) and TRBJ1-5; 7 nucleotides align to TRBD1. Germline lookup yields CDR1 LGHDT and CDR2 YNNKEL (reference sequence). With 4 bases clipped from V and 6 bases from J, the junction kept 6 bases outside the gene matches. CDR3 size: 14 residues.

This clone was counted once. V usage is TRBV5-1 and J usage is TRBJ2-7; D ambiguous. From germline, CDR1 is SGHRS and CDR2 YFSETQ. The length of the CDR3 is 13 residues. V lost 4 bases and J lost 2, with 10 bases in between. The CDR3 is CASSTTNTYEQYF. The CDR3 DNA reads as TGCGCCAGCAGCACGACAAATACCTACGAGCAGTACTTC.

The CDR3 region is CASSPWDRALNYGYTF. CDR3 bases: TGTGCCAGCAGCCCATGGGACAGGGCCCTAAACTATGGCTACACCTTC. The V gene is TRBV14, the J gene TRBJ1-2; 9 nucleotides line up with TRBD1. V was pared by 4 bases and J by 2 bases, with 8 bases of the junction left unmatched. The V gene's germline CDR1 is SGHDN and CDR2 FVKESK. This CDR3 contains 16 residues. The full variable domain, completed using reference TRBV14 and TRBJ1-2, is EAGVTQFPSHSVIEKGQTVTLRCDPISGHDNLYWYRRVMGKEIKFLLHFVKESKQDESGMPNNRFLAERTGGTYSTLKVQPAELEDSGVYFCASSPWDRALNYGYTFGSGTRLTVV.

J is TRBJ2-3 and V is TRBV18; 7 bases are shared with TRBD1. Per the germline V gene, CDR1 is KGHSH and CDR2 is LQKENI. This CDR3 is built from 13 residues. With V trimmed by 2 bases and J by 7 bases, 3 bases remained unmatched. In nucleotides, the CDR3 is TGTGCCAGCTCACCAGGACAGGATAATACGCAGTATTTT. It translates to CASSPGQDNTQYF. Filled out from reference TRBV18 and TRBJ2-3, the complete variable domain reads NAGVMQNPRHLVRRRGQEARLRCSPMKGHSHVYWYRQLPEEGLKFMVYLQKENIIDESGMPKERFSAEFPKEGPSILRIQQVVRGDSAAYFCASSPGQDNTQYFGPGTRLTVL.

The rearrangement joins TRBV5-4 to TRBJ2-7, with D possibly being TRBD2 (7 bases). CDR3 length: 14 residues. Germline V lookup: CDR1 SGHNT, CDR2 YYREEE (reference sequence). V dropped 4 bases and J dropped 4 bases, with 15 bases sitting between them. The CDR3 nucleotides read TGTGCCAGCAGCCAAAGGGGGGGGTCTTACGAGCAGTACTTC. Amino acid sequence: CASSQRGGSYEQYF.

The V gene is TRBV7-8, the J gene TRBJ2-2; perhaps TRBD2 as D (5 bases). The germline V gene encodes CDR1 SGHVS and CDR2 FQNEAQ. This CDR3 spans 15 amino acids. V dropped 8 bases and J dropped 1 base, with 14 bases sitting between them. The CDR3 nucleotides read TGTGCCAGCCGGTTGAGGGAGTTGAACACCGGGGAGCTGTTTTTT. This gives the protein CASRLRELNTGELFF.

The chain has TRBV5-1 and TRBJ2-1; 8 nucleotides match TRBD2. Germline loops: CDR1 SGHRS, CDR2 YFSETQ. The junction had 5 bases not matched to a gene; V was cut back by 4 bases and J by 5 bases. The CDR3 sequence is 14 residues long. CDR3 sequence reads: CASSVSGNDNEQFF. The CDR3 region has the DNA TGCGCCAGCAGCGTTAGCGGGAATGACAATGAGCAGTTCTTC.

V usage is TRBV7-2 and J usage is TRBJ2-3, with 7 bases matching TRBD2. The germline V gene has CDR1 SGHTA and CDR2 FQGNSA. V lost 4 bases, J lost 0 bases, and 4 bases stayed unmatched. The CDR3 covers 15 residues. CDR3 region: CASSWSGASTDTQYF. The DNA of the CDR3 is TGTGCCAGCAGCTGGAGCGGGGCGAGCACAGATACGCAGTATTTT.